Each of the 19 T cell receptor beta chains below was sequenced from the same sample in a study of OX40 agonist ivuxolimab in advanced cancers. Only in-frame clones appear in the TCRdb table, and some are missing; sequencing was by immunoSEQ multiplex PCR. The sample lists 73,000 or so clones, roughly nine tenths occurring once. The sample consisted of CD4+ or CD8+ T cells sorted from blood, taken in a trial of the OX40 agonist ivuxolimab. All receptors come from an adult with an advanced solid tumor such as melanoma, head and neck, liver or kidney cancer.

This chain uses TRBV7-2 with TRBJ2-7; D remains ambiguous. Trimming stripped 4 bases from V and 2 bases from J, with 15 bases between. Germline CDR1 and CDR2: SGHTA and FQGNSA. The CDR3 extends over 15 amino acids. In nucleotides, the CDR3 is TGTGCCAGCAGCTCCTCCTTACAAAGAACCTACGAGCAGTACTTC. This encodes CASSSSLQRTYEQYF.

The chain uses TRBV6-4 and TRBJ2-3; TRBD2 agrees at 7 bases. Germline V gene sequence: CDR1 MRHNA, CDR2 SNTAGT. V trimming: 6 bases; J trimming: 2 bases; junction bases outside the gene matches: 2. The CDR3 covers 13 residues. Written as DNA, the CDR3 is TGTGCCAGCAGCCTAGCGGTCACAGATACGCAGTATTTT. It yields the protein CASSLAVTDTQYF.

The chain has TRBV30 and TRBJ2-7; 9 bases fit TRBD2. Looked up from germline, CDR1 is GTSNPN and CDR2 is SVGIG (reference sequence). Trimming at V came to 0 bases and at J to 6 bases, leaving 6 bases not matched to a gene. The CDR3 runs to 14 residues. The DNA for the CDR3 is TGTGCCTGGAGTGTATTAGCGGGAGTGAGCGAGCAGTACTTC. Translation: CAWSVLAGVSEQYF.

The chain combines TRBV7-9 with TRBJ2-1, with D tentatively TRBD2 (5 bases). CDR3 length: 15 residues. CDR1 and CDR2 (germline): SEHNR, FQNEAQ (reference sequence). V shed 8 bases and J shed 0 bases, with 14 bases lying between them. Here the CDR3 DNA reads TGTGCCAGCCGGAGGTCGTCTAGCTCCTACAATGAGCAGTTCTTC. Protein: CASRRSSSSYNEQFF.

This clone has only one observation. This chain connects TRBV7-9 to TRBJ1-1, with D unclear. V shed 0 bases and J shed 0 bases, with 5 bases lying between them. Germline CDR1 SEHNR, CDR2 FQNEAQ (reference sequence). CDR3 size: 14 residues. The CDR3 region has the DNA TGTGCCAGCAGCTTAGCATCGGTGAACACTGAAGCTTTCTTT. Its protein is CASSLASVNTEAFF.

The chain employs TRBV29-1 and TRBJ2-3, with no clear D. CDR3 size: 10 residues. CDR1 and CDR2 (germline): SQVTM, ANQGSEA. V lost 4 bases, J lost 3 bases, and 2 bases lay in between. CDR3 bases: TGCAGCGTTGCGACAGATACGCAGTATTTT. It is translated as CSVATDTQYF.

The genes are TRBV4-3 and TRBJ2-6; D is ambiguous. Trimming shortened V by 1 base and J by 0 bases, and 4 bases separated the two germline ends. This CDR3 region has 15 residues. Germline V gene sequence: CDR1 LGHNA, CDR2 YSLEER. CDR3 amino acids: CASSQASSGANVLTF. The CDR3 DNA reads TGCGCCAGCAGCCAAGCCAGCTCTGGGGCCAACGTCCTGACTTTC.

The chain is built from TRBV15 and TRBJ1-5; D not certain. Germline V gene sequence: CDR1 LNHNV, CDR2 YYDKDF (reference sequence). Trimming removed 0 bases from V and 4 bases from J, with 7 bases in between. This CDR3 has 14 residues. This chain's CDR3 is CATSRDRTNQPQHF. CDR3 nucleotide sequence: TGTGCCACCAGCAGAGATCGGACTAATCAGCCCCAGCATTTT.

This clone came up a few times. The chain combines TRBV4-1 with TRBJ2-1; 7 bases agree with TRBD2. Trimming cost V 4 bases and J 10 bases; bases outside gene matches: 13. CDR1 is MGHRA and CDR2 is YSYEKL in the germline V gene. This CDR3 comprises 15 residues. As DNA, the CDR3 is TGCGCCAGCAGCCTTCCGGGACGGGGGGTAGGCGAGCAGTTCTTC. Residues: CASSLPGRGVGEQFF.

V usage is TRBV14 and J usage is TRBJ2-1; D remains ambiguous. Germline V gene lookup returns CDR1 SGHDN and CDR2 FVKESK. V shed 1 base and J shed 9 bases, with 13 bases lying between them. CDR3 length equals 14 residues. In DNA form, the CDR3 reads TGTGCCAGCAGCCAAGCTCGGACGGCCCGTGAGCAGTTCTTC. Translation gives CASSQARTAREQFF.

This sequence joins TRBV18 and TRBJ2-5, with D hard to call. Looked up from germline, CDR1 is KGHSH and CDR2 is LQKENI. The CDR3 has 14 residues. Trimming shortened V by 1 base and J by 2 bases, and 8 bases separated the two germline ends. The CDR3 sequence: CASSPLAVQETQYF. The CDR3 nucleotides read TGTGCCAGCTCACCACTGGCAGTACAAGAGACCCAGTACTTC.

V is TRBV28 and J is TRBJ1-1; maybe TRBD1 (6 bases). In germline, CDR1 is MDHEN, CDR2 SYDVKM. The CDR3 runs 15 residues. The V and J ends lost 1 base and 6 bases respectively, with 15 bases between them. The CDR3 loop is CASSLFAGGAAEAFF. As DNA, the CDR3 is TGTGCCAGCAGTTTATTCGCGGGGGGGGCGGCTGAAGCTTTCTTT.

The chain carries TRBV18 and TRBJ2-1, with 8 bases fitting TRBD2. This CDR3 contains 15 residues. V lost 4 bases, J lost 2 bases, and 4 bases stayed unmatched. In germline, CDR1 is KGHSH, CDR2 LQKENI. The CDR3 DNA sequence: TGTGCCAGCTCACGACGGGAGGGGGCCTACAATGAGCAGTTCTTC. It is translated as CASSRREGAYNEQFF. Supplemented by reference TRBV18 and TRBJ2-1, the full variable domain reads NAGVMQNPRHLVRRRGQEARLRCSPMKGHSHVYWYRQLPEEGLKFMVYLQKENIIDESGMPKERFSAEFPKEGPSILRIQQVVRGDSAAYFCASSRREGAYNEQFFGPGTRLTVL.

As regards this clone: The sample contains more than one DNA sequence encoding this CDR3. The chain joins TRBV18 to TRBJ1-2; a weak D match, TRBD1 (6 bases). CDR1 and CDR2 from the germline V gene are KGHSH and LQKENI. V was trimmed by 6 bases and J by 0 bases, leaving 11 bases between them. This CDR3 has 14 amino acids. CDR3 nucleotides: TGTGCCAGCTCTTCCGACAGGACTAACTATGGCTACACCTTC. Its protein is CASSSDRTNYGYTF.

The chain carries TRBV7-6 and TRBJ2-7, with TRBD1 matching over 8 bases. J gave up 5 bases and V 5 bases, and 8 bases lay outside the gene matches. CDR3 length: 14 residues. Germline loops: CDR1 SGHVS, CDR2 FNYEAQ. This chain's CDR3 is CASSPTDRANEQYF. CDR3 nucleotides: TGTGCCAGCAGCCCAACGGACAGGGCGAACGAGCAGTACTTC.

The V and J genes are TRBV5-1 and TRBJ2-5; 15 nucleotides align to TRBD2. CDR1 and CDR2 from the germline V gene are SGHRS and YFSETQ. Trimming cost V 2 bases and J 2 bases; bases outside gene matches: 7. The CDR3 has 18 amino acids. CDR3 in DNA: TGCGCCAGCAGCTTACCGGGACTAGCGGGGGGAAATCAAGAGACCCAGTACTTC. This codes for CASSLPGLAGGNQETQYF.

This clone was seen a single time. The genes are TRBV27 and TRBJ2-1; 9 bases are a match to TRBD1. Germline loops: CDR1 MNHEY, CDR2 SMNVEV (reference sequence). The CDR3 has 13 residues. Trimming cost V 5 bases and J 7 bases; bases outside gene matches: 3. CDR3 loop: CASSQQGANEQFF. The CDR3 DNA reads as TGTGCCAGCAGTCAACAGGGGGCGAATGAGCAGTTCTTC.

This clone was found a few times. The chain recombines TRBV2 with TRBJ2-1; D perhaps matches TRBD2 (6 bases). Germline lookup yields CDR1 SNHLY and CDR2 FYNNEI. Trimming removed 4 bases at V and 8 bases at J, with 9 bases between. The CDR3 has 12 residues. The DNA for the CDR3 is TGTGCCAGCAGTGTGGAGGGCTATGAGCAGTTCTTC. This gives the protein CASSVEGYEQFF.

This chain joins TRBV11-2 and TRBJ1-1; D ambiguous. Germline CDR1 reads SGHAT; CDR2 reads FQNNGV. The CDR3 is 13 residues long. Trimming left V 3 bases short and J 1 base short, with 6 bases between. In DNA, the CDR3 is TGTGCCAGCAGCTTGGTAGGGAACACTGAAGCTTTCTTT. Amino acid sequence: CASSLVGNTEAFF. The full variable domain, completed using reference TRBV11-2 and TRBJ1-1, is EAGVAQSPRYKIIEKRQSVAFWCNPISGHATLYWYQQILGQGPKLLIQFQNNGVVDDSQLPKDRFSAERLKGVDSTLKIQPAKLEDSAVYLCASSLVGNTEAFFGQGTRLTVV.